Presented here are 31 T cell receptor beta chains from one specimen sequenced in a study of CD8 T cells in Susac syndrome. Random hexamers served to reverse transcribe roughly 0.5 to 1 ug RNA. In TCRdb, the immunoSEQ multiplex PCR reads were re-called with MiXCR into one record per CDR3 protein. This sample has roughly 50,000 distinct CDR3 sequences; 80% to 95% occur once, and the top ten carry around 0.43%. The specimen was CD8+ T cells from PBMCs. All receptors derive from a human donor in good health.

As for this clonotype: One end of the junction varies from germline; a read error may be responsible. The chain couples TRBV13 to TRBJ2-7; D might be TRBD2 (6 bases). The CDR3 covers 17 residues. In germline, CDR1 is PRHDT, CDR2 FYEKMQ (reference sequence). The CDR3 DNA is TGTGCCAGCAGCTCGACGATTCCGGGACTTCTGAGGGACGAGCGGTACTTC. It specifies CASSSTIPGLLRDERYF.

The chain recombines TRBV2 with TRBJ2-1; a weak D match, TRBD2 (5 bases). This CDR3 contains 11 residues. V was pared by 7 bases and J by 6 bases, with 7 bases between. Germline CDR1 reads SNHLY; CDR2 reads FYNNEI. This CDR3 reads CASTRGNEQFF. As DNA, the CDR3 is TGTGCCAGCACCCGGGGCAATGAGCAGTTCTTC.

The chain is built from TRBV7-2 and TRBJ2-1; D may be TRBD2 (6 bases). The V end lost 6 bases, the J end lost 5 bases, and 14 bases lay between the germline ends. CDR3 length: 14 amino acids. CDR1 is SGHTA and CDR2 is FQGNSA in the germline V gene. CDR3 protein: CASRGASAHNEQFF. The DNA of the CDR3 is TGTGCCAGCAGAGGGGCTAGCGCTCACAATGAGCAGTTCTTC. Full variable domain (outside the CDR3, taken from reference TRBV7-2 and TRBJ2-1): GAGVSQSPSNKVTEKGKDVELRCDPISGHTALYWYRQSLGQGLEFLIYFQGNSAPDKSGLPSDRFSAERTGGSVSTLTIQRTQQEDSAVYLCASRGASAHNEQFFGPGTRLTVL.

Here the CDR3 DNA reads TGTGCCAGCAGTATTGGGACCGATCTCATCTATGGCTACACCTTC. It specifies CASSIGTDLIYGYTF. V and J are TRBV12-3 or TRBV12-4 and TRBJ1-2; maybe TRBD1 (5 bases). The CDR3 sequence is 15 residues long. V lost 5 bases and J lost 4, with 17 bases in between.

The J gene is TRBJ2-7, the V gene TRBV12-3 or TRBV12-4, with D unclear. V lost 0 bases and J lost 2, with 5 bases in between. The CDR3 length is 13 residues. The CDR3 loop is CASSLAQAYEQYF. The DNA of the CDR3 is TGTGCCAGCAGTTTAGCCCAGGCCTACGAGCAGTACTTC.

The genes are TRBV20-1 and TRBJ1-4, with D perhaps matching TRBD1 (5 bases). The CDR3 length is 15 residues. Looked up from germline, CDR1 is DFQATT and CDR2 is SNEGSKA (reference sequence). V lost 4 bases to trimming and J lost 5 bases, with 17 bases between them. CDR3 residues: CSAKNSVWGNEKLFF. In DNA form, the CDR3 reads TGCAGTGCTAAAAACTCAGTCTGGGGGAATGAAAAACTGTTTTTT.

This clonotype was seen once. The chain has TRBV19 and TRBJ2-1; no clear D. The V gene's germline CDR1 is LNHDA and CDR2 SQIVND (reference sequence). Trimming removed 3 bases from V and 7 bases from J, with 13 bases in between. The CDR3 covers 14 residues. CDR3 DNA sequence: TGTGCCAGTAGTATCTCCCCCCCTACTAATGAGCAGTTCTTC. Residues: CASSISPPTNEQFF.

The V call is TRBV4-3, the J call TRBJ2-3; 7 bases line up with TRBD2. This CDR3 is built from 16 residues. CDR1 and CDR2 from the germline V gene are LGHNA and YSLEER. The junction had 6 bases not matched to a gene; V was cut back by 1 base and J by 2 bases. In nucleotides, the CDR3 is TGCGCCAGCAGCCAAGTCTGGGGGAGGGTCACAGATACGCAGTATTTT. Translated: CASSQVWGRVTDTQYF.

The DNA for the CDR3 is TGTGCCAGCAGCTCGACTCGACTCGGACAGGGGTCGAACACCGGGGAGCTGTTTTTT. The encoded protein is CASSSTRLGQGSNTGELFF. The genes are TRBV6-2 or TRBV6-3 and TRBJ2-2, with 9 positions matching TRBD1. The trim removed 6 bases at V and 0 bases at J, leaving 14 bases unmatched. The CDR3 covers 19 residues. Germline V gene lookup returns CDR1 MNHEY and CDR2 SVGEGT.

The chain couples TRBV19 to TRBJ2-7, with D unresolved. The CDR3 spans 14 residues. Germline V gene lookup returns CDR1 LNHDA and CDR2 SQIVND (reference sequence). V dropped 7 bases and J dropped 2 bases, with 15 bases sitting between them. CDR3 protein: CASTPADWPYEQYF. CDR3 nucleotide sequence: TGTGCCAGTACTCCTGCGGATTGGCCCTACGAGCAGTACTTC.

This chain connects TRBV15 to TRBJ2-3, with D perhaps TRBD1 (6 bases). The germline V gene has CDR1 LNHNV and CDR2 YYDKDF (reference sequence). The CDR3 has 14 residues. V gave up 5 bases and J gave up 3 bases, with 12 bases separating them. The CDR3 region has the DNA TGTGCCACCAGCGGTGGGGGCCCTACAGATACGCAGTATTTT. Protein product: CATSGGGPTDTQYF.

The rearrangement links TRBV4-2 to TRBJ2-6; weak D call: TRBD1 (5 bases). Germline V gene data show CDR1 as LGHNA and CDR2 as YNFKEQ. This CDR3 contains 19 residues. The V gene lost 1 base and the J gene lost 0 bases, with 16 bases spanning the gap. The CDR3 sequence is CASSQGQGKRFSGANVLTF. DNA for the CDR3: TGTGCCAGCAGCCAAGGTCAGGGAAAGAGGTTCTCTGGGGCCAACGTCCTGACTTTC.

CDR3 sequence (DNA): TGTGCCAGCAGTGAATGGGGCGAAGCAACTAATGAAAAACTGTTTTTT. This sequence encodes CASSEWGEATNEKLFF. The chain joins TRBV25-1 to TRBJ1-4, with D perhaps TRBD1 (5 bases). V shed 1 base and J shed 0 bases, with 9 bases lying between them. CDR3 length equals 16 residues. In germline, CDR1 is MGHDK, CDR2 SYGVNS.

This clonotype turned up a few times. The genes are TRBV7-2 and TRBJ2-7; D is unclear. The germline V gene encodes CDR1 SGHTA and CDR2 FQGNSA. The CDR3 length is 12 residues. Trimming took 4 bases from V and 5 from J, leaving 9 bases between them. The CDR3: CASSWVLDEQYF. The CDR3 bases are TGTGCCAGCAGCTGGGTCCTGGACGAGCAGTACTTC.

V is TRBV3-1 and J is TRBJ1-1; tentative D call: TRBD1 (6 bases). The length of the CDR3 is 17 residues. Germline CDR1 reads LGHDT; CDR2 reads YNNKEL (reference sequence). Trimming shortened V by 0 bases and J by 0 bases, and 14 bases separated the two germline ends. The CDR3 sequence is CASSQDVGGRMNTEAFF. The CDR3 nucleotides are TGTGCCAGCAGCCAAGATGTGGGGGGCCGGATGAACACTGAAGCTTTCTTT.

The rearrangement joins TRBV29-1 to TRBJ2-7; either TRBD1 or TRBD2 may fit D (5 bases each). V was trimmed by 3 bases and J by 0 bases, leaving 9 bases between them. This CDR3 has 13 residues. Germline V CDR1 and CDR2: SQVTM, ANQGSEA. CDR3 DNA sequence: TGCAGCGTTGAGAGGGGTAGCTCCTACGAGCAGTACTTC. Translation gives CSVERGSSYEQYF.

The chain joins TRBV2 to TRBJ2-1; D is uncertain. Trimming removed 9 bases at V and 5 bases at J, with 11 bases between. Per germline, CDR1 SNHLY and CDR2 FYNNEI. This CDR3 is 12 amino acids long. The CDR3, as DNA: TGTGCCAGTCCTGTGGGCCACAATGAGCAGTTCTTC. Translated, it gives CASPVGHNEQFF.

The V call is TRBV5-1, the J call TRBJ1-1; D is ambiguous. V was pared by 4 bases and J by 5 bases, with 12 bases between. Looked up from germline, CDR1 is SGHRS and CDR2 is YFSETQ. CDR3 length: 13 amino acids. The CDR3 region is CASSPRVGTEAFF. CDR3 in DNA: TGCGCCAGCAGCCCACGTGTTGGGACTGAAGCTTTCTTT.

The chain employs TRBV27 and TRBJ1-5, with 7 bases identical to TRBD1. V dropped 4 bases and J dropped 8; count of bases not matched to a gene: 8. From germline, CDR1 is MNHEY and CDR2 SMNVEV (reference sequence). The CDR3 has 14 amino acids. The CDR3 protein is CASSSGTEDEPQHF. As DNA, the CDR3 is TGTGCCAGCAGTTCCGGGACAGAGGACGAGCCCCAGCATTTT.

The V call is TRBV27, the J call TRBJ2-7; possibly TRBD1 or TRBD2 for D (6 bases each). CDR3 length equals 15 residues. V lost 3 bases and J lost 3, with 15 bases in between. Germline V CDR1 and CDR2: MNHEY, SMNVEV (reference sequence). The CDR3 DNA reads as TGTGCCAGCAGTTTGGGGGGCAACCCCTACTACGAGCAGTACTTC. Protein product: CASSLGGNPYYEQYF.

This chain uses TRBV4-1 with TRBJ1-2; D remains unclear. CDR1 and CDR2 from the germline V gene are MGHRA and YSYEKL. Trimming removed 5 bases from V and 3 bases from J, with 10 bases in between. CDR3 size: 13 residues. In DNA form, the CDR3 reads TGCGCCAGCAGCTGGGCAGGAGACTATGGCTACACCTTC. Translating it yields CASSWAGDYGYTF.

The chain couples TRBV7-2 to TRBJ1-2; 7 positions agree with TRBD1. Looked up from germline, CDR1 is SGHTA and CDR2 is FQGNSA. The J segment lost 1 base and the V segment lost 1 base, leaving 3 bases of the junction unmatched. The CDR3 covers 15 residues. DNA of the CDR3: TGTGCCAGCAGCTTAGGGACAGGAGTTAACTATGGCTACACCTTC. Amino acids: CASSLGTGVNYGYTF.

The V and J genes are TRBV11-2 and TRBJ1-2; D call uncertain. This CDR3 spans 14 amino acids. Germline-derived CDR1 and CDR2 are SGHAT and FQNNGV. V lost 7 bases and J 3 bases, leaving 15 bases between the germline ends. The CDR3 sequence: CASTGPRRDYGYTF. The DNA for the CDR3 is TGTGCCAGCACAGGCCCCCGGCGGGACTATGGCTACACCTTC.

The chain is built from TRBV4-1 and TRBJ2-7; D perhaps matches TRBD1 (6 bases). There are 15 residues in the CDR3. The V end lost 0 bases, the J end lost 3 bases, and 12 bases lay between the germline ends. Germline CDR1 and CDR2: MGHRA and YSYEKL. The CDR3 sequence: CASSQDPRGSYEQYF. The CDR3 nucleotides read TGCGCCAGCAGCCAAGATCCGAGGGGGAGCTACGAGCAGTACTTC.

The V call is TRBV9, the J call TRBJ2-1; TRBD1 agrees at 8 bases. In germline, CDR1 is SGDLS, CDR2 YYNGEE. J gave up 8 bases and V 3 bases, and 4 bases lay outside the gene matches. The length of the CDR3 is 13 residues. The CDR3 region has the DNA TGTGCCAGCAGCGCGACAGGGGTGGATGAGCAGTTCTTC. Amino acid sequence: CASSATGVDEQFF.

The gene calls are TRBV10-2 and TRBJ2-7, with 10 positions matching TRBD2. Trimming took 4 bases from V and 5 from J; bases not matched to a gene: 5. Looked up from germline, CDR1 is WSHSY and CDR2 is SAAADI. The CDR3 extends over 14 amino acids. CDR3 amino acids: CASSAASGRNEQYF. In DNA, the CDR3 is TGCGCCAGCAGTGCGGCTAGCGGGAGAAACGAGCAGTACTTC.

V and J are TRBV19 and TRBJ1-4, with D hard to call. The germline CDR1 and CDR2 sequences are LNHDA and SQIVND (reference sequence). The CDR3 totals 13 residues. The V gene lost 6 bases and the J gene lost 3 bases, with 8 bases spanning the gap. The CDR3 sequence is CASRGLSNEKLFF. CDR3 nucleotide sequence: TGTGCCAGTAGGGGCCTCTCTAATGAAAAACTGTTTTTT.

The chain employs TRBV19 and TRBJ2-1, with D tentatively TRBD2 (5 bases). V was pared by 6 bases and J by 0 bases, with 12 bases between. CDR1 is LNHDA, CDR2 SQIVND, per germline (reference sequence). The CDR3 runs 15 residues. The CDR3 reads CASRSGWSSYNEQFF. The CDR3 DNA reads TGTGCCAGTAGAAGCGGTTGGAGCTCCTACAATGAGCAGTTCTTC.

The V and J genes are TRBV2 and TRBJ2-2, with a tentative D call TRBD1 (6 bases). The V end lost 6 bases, the J end lost 2 bases, and 19 bases lay between the germline ends. Germline V gives CDR1 SNHLY, CDR2 FYNNEI. The CDR3 has 17 residues. The CDR3, as DNA: TGTGCCAGCAGCCCAAGTGGGGGCCTTGCAAACACCGGGGAGCTGTTTTTT. It yields the protein CASSPSGGLANTGELFF.

V is TRBV20-1 and J is TRBJ2-5; possible D gene TRBD2, 5 bases. The CDR3 is 16 residues long. The germline CDR1 and CDR2 sequences are DFQATT and SNEGSKA (reference sequence). V lost 0 bases and J 0 bases, leaving 14 bases between the germline ends. The CDR3 is CSARENPRRDQETQYF. The DNA of the CDR3 is TGCAGTGCTAGAGAAAATCCTAGGCGGGACCAAGAGACCCAGTACTTC.

The chain recombines TRBV7-4 with TRBJ2-5, with D possibly being TRBD1 (6 bases). Germline V CDR1 and CDR2: SGHVT, SQSDAQ. The CDR3 contains 14 residues. The V end lost 3 bases, the J end lost 9 bases, and 17 bases lay between the germline ends. In DNA form, the CDR3 reads TGTGCCAGCAGCTTCGCGGACAGACCCAGGCCCCAGTACTTC. Its protein product is CASSFADRPRPQYF. Full variable domain (rest looked up from reference TRBV7-4 and TRBJ2-5): GAGVSQSPRYKVAKRGRDVALRCDSISGHVTLYWYRQTLGQGSEVLTYSQSDAQRDKSGRPSGRFSAERPERSVSTLKIQRTEQGDSAVYLCASSFADRPRPQYFGPGTRLLVL.